The 27 T cell receptor beta chains below were found in one sample sequenced in a study of Ad26.COV2.S vaccination and SARS-CoV-2 variants. The data were produced by immunoSEQ multiplex PCR, yet TCRdb's version contains in-frame clones alone and is incomplete. Among some 450,000 clones, around 91% were seen once, and the ten largest hold approximately 4.5%. Treatment denoted: around 19 received Ad26.COV2.S at low or high dose, single or two shots; roughly 5 received placebo; per-sample allocation not given. Sampling occurred on day 63 after the first vaccine or placebo injection. The sample in question was peripheral blood, obtained in a trial of Ad26.COV2.S vaccine versus placebo. The receptors here all came from a person aged 18-60 years who received the Ad26.COV2.S COVID-19 vaccine or a placebo.

For this clone: Other DNA variants within this sample encode the same CDR3. The J gene is TRBJ2-7, the V gene TRBV27; D is uncertain. Germline CDR1 MNHEY, CDR2 SMNVEV (reference sequence). This CDR3 is 13 amino acids long. Deletions cut 3 bases from V and 2 bases from J, with 8 bases between. The CDR3 coding sequence is TGTGCCAGCAGTTTGGGCTTGGCCTACGAGCAGTACTTC. Translating it yields CASSLGLAYEQYF.

This sequence joins TRBV28 and TRBJ2-1, with 9 bases identical to TRBD2. CDR1 is MDHEN, CDR2 SYDVKM, per germline. V dropped 9 bases and J dropped 1; count of bases not matched to a gene: 7. The CDR3 extends over 15 amino acids. Here the CDR3 reads CASITSGPSYNEQFF. DNA of the CDR3: TGTGCCAGTATTACTAGCGGGCCGTCCTACAATGAGCAGTTCTTC. The full variable domain, its missing parts supplied by reference TRBV28 and TRBJ2-1, is DVKVTQSSRYLVKRTGEKVFLECVQDMDHENMFWYRQDPGLGLRLIYFSYDVKMKEKGDIPEGYSVSREKKERFSLILESASTNQTSMYLCASITSGPSYNEQFFGPGTRLTVL.

The chain employs TRBV4-1 and TRBJ2-7; TRBD2 agrees at 8 bases. Germline V gene lookup returns CDR1 MGHRA and CDR2 YSYEKL. This CDR3 contains 18 residues. The V segment lost 0 bases and the J segment 0 bases; nucleotides outside the gene matches: 10. The CDR3 protein is CASSQEGAGGPYSYEQYF. Written as DNA, the CDR3 is TGCGCCAGCAGCCAAGAAGGGGCGGGGGGACCATACTCCTACGAGCAGTACTTC.

The chain couples TRBV5-5 to TRBJ2-2, with TRBD2 matching 7 bases. This CDR3 is 15 amino acids long. The V gene's germline CDR1 is SGHKS and CDR2 YYEKEE (reference sequence). The J segment lost 2 bases and the V segment lost 7 bases, leaving 8 bases of the junction unmatched. CDR3: CASLRTSDNTGELFF. Here the CDR3 DNA reads TGTGCCAGCTTGAGAACTAGCGACAACACCGGGGAGCTGTTTTTT.

This clone showed up just once. The rearrangement links TRBV4-3 to TRBJ2-3; D may be TRBD2 (6 bases). With 1 base removed from V and 3 bases from J, the gap between germline ends came to 17 bases. This CDR3 spans 17 amino acids. Germline V gene sequence: CDR1 LGHNA, CDR2 YSLEER. Here the CDR3 DNA reads TGCGCCAGCAGCCAAGGGAGCGTGGGAGGTGGTACAGATACGCAGTATTTT. Encoded protein: CASSQGSVGGGTDTQYF.

The rearrangement uses TRBV18 and TRBJ2-5; the D is unclear. The germline V and J ends were trimmed by 2 bases and 5 bases, with 9 bases remaining between them. This CDR3 has 13 residues. Germline CDR1 KGHSH, CDR2 LQKENI. The DNA for the CDR3 is TGTGCCAGCTCACCAATCGTGGGGGAGACCCAGTACTTC. This sequence encodes CASSPIVGETQYF. Full variable domain (remainder filled in from reference TRBV18 and TRBJ2-5): NAGVMQNPRHLVRRRGQEARLRCSPMKGHSHVYWYRQLPEEGLKFMVYLQKENIIDESGMPKERFSAEFPKEGPSILRIQQVVRGDSAAYFCASSPIVGETQYFGPGTRLLVL.

In nucleotides, the CDR3 is TGTGCCAGCAGGGGGGCCAGGTTAAATGAAAAACTGTTTTTT. Translated, it gives CASRGARLNEKLFF. The rearrangement uses TRBV27 and TRBJ1-4; D is possibly TRBD1 (6 bases). The CDR3 loop spans 14 amino acids. V was trimmed by 6 bases and J by 5 bases, leaving 13 bases between them. CDR1 is MNHEY, CDR2 SMNVEV, per germline (reference sequence). Complete variable domain (other parts from reference TRBV27 and TRBJ1-4): EAQVTQNPRYLITVTGKKLTVTCSQNMNHEYMSWYRQDPGLGLRQIYYSMNVEVTDKGDVPEGYKVSRKEKRNFPLILESPSPNQTSLYFCASRGARLNEKLFFGSGTQLSVL.

This rearrangement joins TRBV5-5 to TRBJ2-5; unclear D gene. There are 16 residues in the CDR3. CDR1 and CDR2 from the germline V gene are SGHKS and YYEKEE (reference sequence). The V and J ends lost 0 bases and 4 bases respectively, with 16 bases between them. The CDR3 DNA sequence: TGTGCCAGCAGCTTGGCCCCAAAAGCCCCCTCAGAGACCCAGTACTTC. It is translated as CASSLAPKAPSETQYF. The full variable domain, in which reference TRBV5-5 and TRBJ2-5 provide the parts outside the CDR3, is DAGVTQSPTHLIKTRGQQVTLRCSPISGHKSVSWYQQVLGQGPQFIFQYYEKEERGRGNFPDRFSARQFPNYSSELNVNALLLGDSALYLCASSLAPKAPSETQYFGPGTRLLVL.

The chain carries TRBV25-1 and TRBJ1-1; 9 positions match TRBD1. J lost 1 base, V lost 6 bases, and 3 bases had no gene match. This CDR3 is 14 amino acids long. Germline V gene sequence: CDR1 MGHDK, CDR2 SYGVNS. Here the CDR3 reads CASSRDRANTEAFF. The CDR3, as DNA: TGTGCCAGCAGCCGGGACAGGGCGAACACTGAAGCTTTCTTT.

This clone has a single count. The chain carries TRBV28 and TRBJ1-1; weak D call: TRBD1 (5 bases). V lost 8 bases, J lost 0 bases, and 22 bases lay in between. Germline V gives CDR1 MDHEN, CDR2 SYDVKM. The CDR3 totals 17 residues. In DNA form, the CDR3 reads TGTGCCAGCGAGGACCCCAGGGACGGGGTGGTGAACACTGAAGCTTTCTTT. Translating gives CASEDPRDGVVNTEAFF.

V gene TRBV2 combines with J gene TRBJ2-7; 13 bases align to TRBD2. Germline loops: CDR1 SNHLY, CDR2 FYNNEI. V gave up 7 bases and J gave up 0 bases; unmatched junction bases: 9. This CDR3 contains 17 residues. This chain's CDR3 is CASTGLAGADLSYEQYF. In DNA, the CDR3 is TGTGCCAGCACCGGACTAGCGGGAGCCGACCTCTCCTACGAGCAGTACTTC.

In this sample, this clone turned up once. The chain recombines TRBV28 with TRBJ2-5, with TRBD1 matching 8 bases. V lost 10 bases and J lost 7; bases outside the gene matches: 14. CDR1 MDHEN and CDR2 SYDVKM come from the germline V gene. CDR3 length equals 14 residues. In DNA form, the CDR3 reads TGTGCCACCATGCTGGTGGGACAGGAGGCGACCCAGTACTTC. Its protein is CATMLVGQEATQYF.

This sequence joins TRBV27 and TRBJ1-2; D is undetermined. Germline loops: CDR1 MNHEY, CDR2 SMNVEV (reference sequence). The V gene lost 6 bases and the J gene lost 6 bases, with 17 bases spanning the gap. The CDR3 covers 14 residues. CDR3 region: CASRIAGRSDGYTF. CDR3 in DNA: TGTGCCAGCAGGATCGCGGGCAGATCGGATGGCTACACCTTC.

The rearrangement links TRBV7-4 to TRBJ2-5; D may be TRBD2 (7 bases). V was shortened by 3 bases and J by 9 bases, with 17 bases between the two germline ends. The CDR3 sequence is 14 residues long. Germline assignment: CDR1 SGHVT and CDR2 SQSDAQ. In DNA form, the CDR3 reads TGTGCCAGCAGCTTGAGGGAGGGGGTAGGGGCCCAGTACTTC. This translates into CASSLREGVGAQYF.

V usage is TRBV7-9 and J usage is TRBJ2-7; 7 positions match TRBD1. The germline gives CDR1 SEHNR, CDR2 FQNEAQ (reference sequence). The CDR3 spans 13 residues. Trimming cost V 4 bases and J 2 bases; bases outside gene matches: 2. This chain's CDR3 is CASSWDRAYEQYF. CDR3 coding DNA: TGTGCCAGCAGCTGGGACAGAGCCTACGAGCAGTACTTC. Variable domain in full (rest from reference TRBV7-9 and TRBJ2-7): DTGVSQNPRHKITKRGQNVTFRCDPISEHNRLYWYRQTLGQGPEFLTYFQNEAQLEKSRLLSDRFSAERPKGSFSTLEIQRTEQGDSAMYLCASSWDRAYEQYFGPGTRLTVT.

This CDR3 reads CASSLEQGASPLHF. CDR3 sequence (DNA): TGTGCCAGCAGCTTGGAGCAGGGGGCTTCACCCCTCCACTTT. The chain employs TRBV5-4 and TRBJ1-6, with TRBD1 identical over 8 bases. The CDR3 has 14 amino acids. V shed 0 bases and J 9 bases; nucleotides not matched to a gene: 2. Per the germline V gene, CDR1 is SGHNT and CDR2 is YYREEE (reference sequence).

This rearrangement joins TRBV19 to TRBJ2-7, with TRBD2 matching 7 bases. J was trimmed by 0 bases and V by 4 bases; bases with no gene match: 9. The CDR3 spans 16 residues. Per germline, CDR1 LNHDA and CDR2 SQIVND (reference sequence). For the CDR3, the DNA is TGTGCCAGTAGTAGCGGAGCGGGGCGGAGCTCCTACGAGCAGTACTTC. Its translation: CASSSGAGRSSYEQYF. Supplemented by reference TRBV19 and TRBJ2-7, the full variable domain reads DGGITQSPKYLFRKEGQNVTLSCEQNLNHDAMYWYRQDPGQGLRLIYYSQIVNDFQKGDIAEGYSVSREKKESFPLTVTSAQKNPTAFYLCASSSGAGRSSYEQYFGPGTRLTVT.

The V call is TRBV28, the J call TRBJ2-7, with D unresolved. Per the germline V gene, CDR1 is MDHEN and CDR2 is SYDVKM. The CDR3 totals 14 residues. V was trimmed by 1 base and J by 0 bases, leaving 7 bases between them. The CDR3 sequence is CASSLFPGSYEQYF. CDR3 DNA sequence: TGTGCCAGCAGTTTATTTCCCGGCTCCTACGAGCAGTACTTC.

In nucleotides, the CDR3 is TGTGCCAGCAGCCCTACGACAGGGGGAAGGGGGGAGCAGTACTTC. This gives the protein CASSPTTGGRGEQYF. The genes are TRBV11-2 and TRBJ2-7, with 9 bases matching TRBD1. The CDR3 contains 15 residues. Germline lookup yields CDR1 SGHAT and CDR2 FQNNGV. Unmatched junction bases numbered 12, after V lost 5 bases and J lost 7 bases.

The V gene is TRBV7-2, the J gene TRBJ2-4, with D possibly TRBD2 on 6 matching bases. There are 18 residues in the CDR3. V was clipped by 4 bases and J by 1 base, with 20 bases between them. Germline V gene lookup returns CDR1 SGHTA and CDR2 FQGNSA. Written as DNA, the CDR3 is TGTGCCAGCAGCTCACTTGGAGGGGTGCTTGGGGCCAAAAACATTCAGTACTTC. This gives the protein CASSSLGGVLGAKNIQYF.

The chain uses TRBV5-4 and TRBJ2-3, with 13 bases matching TRBD2. Losses at the gene ends were 4 bases for V and 4 bases for J; bases not matched to a gene: 3. The germline V gene has CDR1 SGHNT and CDR2 YYREEE (reference sequence). The CDR3 extends over 15 amino acids. CDR3 nucleotides: TGTGCCAGCAGCAAAGGACTAGCGGGAGCAGATACGCAGTATTTT. It is translated as CASSKGLAGADTQYF.

The V gene is TRBV5-6, the J gene TRBJ2-7; 7 bases line up with TRBD1. Unmatched junction bases numbered 8, after V lost 4 bases and J lost 4 bases. This CDR3 region has 14 residues. Germline assignment: CDR1 SGHDT and CDR2 YYEEEE. CDR3 in amino acids: CASSPVGTEYEQYF. CDR3 coding DNA: TGTGCCAGCAGCCCTGTCGGGACAGAATACGAGCAGTACTTC.

The genes are TRBV12-5 and TRBJ1-1; D remains ambiguous. Trimming took off 4 bases at V and 4 bases at J, with 7 bases between the two ends. The CDR3 totals 12 residues. Germline assignment: CDR1 LGHNT and CDR2 FRNRAP. The CDR3 bases are TGTGCTAGTGGTTCCCCGGGCACTGAAGCTTTCTTT. Translated, it gives CASGSPGTEAFF. Combining the CDR3 with reference TRBV12-5 and TRBJ1-1 gives the whole variable domain DARVTQTPRHKVTEMGQEVTMRCQPILGHNTVFWYRQTMMQGLELLAYFRNRAPLDDSGMPKDRFSAEMPDATLATLKIQPSEPRDSAVYFCASGSPGTEAFFGQGTRLTVV.

The J gene is TRBJ2-1, the V gene TRBV15; D remains unclear. The CDR3 runs 14 residues. Trimming pared 3 bases from V and 9 bases from J, leaving 15 bases between. The germline CDR1 and CDR2 sequences are LNHNV and YYDKDF (reference sequence). CDR3 sequence (DNA): TGTGCCACCAGCAGTCCGAGCTTAGTAATTGAGCAGTTCTTC. Translating it yields CATSSPSLVIEQFF.

J is TRBJ2-3 and V is TRBV5-1; D might be TRBD2 (5 bases). Germline V gives CDR1 SGHRS, CDR2 YFSETQ. V was pared by 1 base and J by 1 base, with 7 bases between. The CDR3 is made up of 14 amino acids. CDR3 nucleotide sequence: TGCGCCAGCAGCTTGAGTAGCGGCACAGATACGCAGTATTTT. As protein: CASSLSSGTDTQYF. Filled out from reference TRBV5-1 and TRBJ2-3, the complete variable domain reads KAGVTQTPRYLIKTRGQQVTLSCSPISGHRSVSWYQQTPGQGLQFLFEYFSETQRNKGNFPGRFSGRQFSNSRSEMNVSTLELGDSALYLCASSLSSGTDTQYFGPGTRLTVL.

Only one count was recorded for this clone. J is TRBJ2-3 and V is TRBV7-2, with a weak D call TRBD2 (6 bases). Trimming left V 5 bases short and J 3 bases short, with 9 bases between. This CDR3 is built from 13 residues. Germline V gene lookup returns CDR1 SGHTA and CDR2 FQGNSA. CDR3 bases: TGTGCCAGCAGCCCACGGGAGACAGATACGCAGTATTTT. The encoded protein is CASSPRETDTQYF.

This clone was seen a single time. The chain uses TRBV19 and TRBJ1-5; perhaps TRBD1 as D (6 bases). Germline V gives CDR1 LNHDA, CDR2 SQIVND (reference sequence). Deletions cut 7 bases from V and 4 bases from J, with 17 bases between. The CDR3 runs 15 residues. The CDR3 is CASIAGNRENQPQHF. The CDR3 DNA reads TGTGCCAGTATTGCAGGAAACAGGGAGAATCAGCCCCAGCATTTT.